This TCR beta chain was recorded in a study of shared clonotypes between healthy human individuals. Overall study: Researchers drew samples from a couple of women and a few men aged 18 to 49. Findings of the study overall: Compared with clonotypes that all four donors shared, non-shared clonotypes had lower generation probabilities. Between a handful of donors, naive CD4 clonotypes were shared at a level of about 5%.

In regard to this clone: What it binds is not known.

Clones were read by immunoSEQ multiplex PCR, and TCRdb kept only the in-frame ones, dropping some. Of 2 million to 2.5 million clones in the sample, approximately 95% were seen once. The germline V gene encodes CDR1 SGHNT and CDR2 YYREEE (reference sequence). CDR3 length: 13 amino acids. V lost 4 bases and J lost 5, with 12 bases in between. CD45RO-negative CD8 cells positively selected for CCR7 made up the naive population, which excluded terminally differentiated effector memory CD45RA+ cells. Sequencing was performed on naive CD8+ T cells sorted from blood. The clonotype originates from a man aged 18 to 35 in good health. This chain uses TRBV5-4 with TRBJ1-2, with D perhaps TRBD1 (5 bases). The CDR3 protein is CASSPPEGYGYTF. CDR3 DNA: TGTGCCAGCAGCCCACCCGAGGGGTATGGCTACACCTTC.